Following are 16 T cell receptor beta chains from one sample sequenced in a study of beta chain features in type 1 diabetes. No antigen has been assigned to these receptors. Whole-study findings and limits: Moderate but significant shortening of TCRB CDR3s was recorded in all four CD4+ subsets from Type 1 diabetes patients.

The sequenced template was cDNA made from the entire isolated RNA. The protocol was immunoSEQ multiplex PCR, while the TCRdb copy is restricted to in-frame clones and leaves out a portion. The sample lists about 240,000 clones; approximately 15% were seen once. The sequenced sample consisted of naive CD4+ T cells from blood. The receptors derive from a man younger than 40 with type 1 diabetes.

This clone has only a few counts. This chain uses TRBV6-5 with TRBJ2-5; 7 bases match TRBD1. CDR3 length: 15 residues. Germline CDR1 is MNHEY and CDR2 is SVGAGI. V shed 6 bases and J 2 bases; nucleotides not matched to a gene: 9. CDR3 region: CASSRNPGQQETQYF. CDR3 in DNA: TGTGCCAGCAGCAGGAACCCGGGACAGCAAGAGACCCAGTACTTC.

V gene TRBV7-2 combines with J gene TRBJ2-5; weak D call: TRBD2 (6 bases). Germline V gene data show CDR1 as SGHTA and CDR2 as FQGNSA. V was clipped by 5 bases and J by 2 bases, with 9 bases between them. CDR3 length: 13 residues. CDR3 nucleotides: TGTGCCAGCAGCGGGGGGATACAAGAGACCCAGTACTTC. Encoded protein: CASSGGIQETQYF.

The rearrangement uses TRBV6-6 and TRBJ2-1; 9 bases agree with TRBD1. V was pared by 4 bases and J by 4 bases, with 5 bases of the junction left unmatched. CDR1 and CDR2 from the germline V gene are MNHNY and SVGAGI (reference sequence). The length of the CDR3 is 15 residues. CDR3 nucleotides: TGTGCCAGCAGTTTCACACAGGGGGCGTACAATGAGCAGTTCTTC. Encoded protein: CASSFTQGAYNEQFF.

The rearrangement joins TRBV9 to TRBJ2-2; 7 nucleotides agree with TRBD1. Trimming at V came to 3 bases and at J to 5 bases, leaving 13 bases not matched to a gene. The CDR3 length is 17 residues. Germline lookup yields CDR1 SGDLS and CDR2 YYNGEE. The DNA of the CDR3 is TGTGCCAGCAGCGCTCAGGGGCGACAGGGAAAAACCGGGGAGCTGTTTTTT. Protein: CASSAQGRQGKTGELFF.

The gene calls are TRBV10-3 and TRBJ2-1, with 7 bases fitting TRBD2. V shed 2 bases, J shed 12 bases, and the junction held 7 bases outside the gene matches. This CDR3 is 13 amino acids long. CDR1 ENHRY and CDR2 SYGVKD come from the germline V gene. The DNA of the CDR3 is TGTGCCATCAGTGAGACCGCGAGGGAGGGGCAGTTCTTC. It is translated as CAISETAREGQFF.

V and J are TRBV7-9 and TRBJ2-5, with a tentative D call TRBD1 (6 bases). CDR3 size: 11 residues. The germline gives CDR1 SEHNR, CDR2 FQNEAQ (reference sequence). V shed 9 bases and J shed 2 bases, with 7 bases lying between them. The CDR3 loop is CASGQQETQYF. Written as DNA, the CDR3 is TGTGCCAGTGGACAGCAAGAGACCCAGTACTTC.

The sample holds a few counts of this clone. The chain recombines TRBV6-6 with TRBJ1-4; TRBD1 matches 9 bases. The CDR3 is made up of 13 amino acids. Unmatched junction bases numbered 4, after V lost 7 bases and J lost 7 bases. CDR1 is MNHNY and CDR2 is SVGAGI in the germline V gene (reference sequence). CDR3 amino acids: CASKQGAVEKLFF. As DNA, the CDR3 is TGTGCCAGCAAACAGGGGGCGGTTGAAAAACTGTTTTTT.

This sequence joins TRBV30 and TRBJ2-3; D is perhaps TRBD1 (6 bases). This CDR3 has 16 amino acids. Germline V lookup: CDR1 GTSNPN, CDR2 SVGIG (reference sequence). The germline V and J ends were trimmed by 0 bases and 1 base, with 14 bases remaining between them. The CDR3 bases are TGTGCCTGGAGTGTTTTCAGGGGCTCCCGCACAGATACGCAGTATTTT. Protein: CAWSVFRGSRTDTQYF.

This clone was counted only a few times. V is TRBV5-1 and J is TRBJ2-5, with 9 positions matching TRBD2. This CDR3 contains 17 residues. Germline V gives CDR1 SGHRS, CDR2 YFSETQ. With V trimmed by 1 base and J by 1 base, 8 bases remained unmatched. The CDR3 is CASSLTASGTIQETQYF. The CDR3 nucleotides are TGCGCCAGCAGCTTGACGGCTAGCGGGACCATCCAAGAGACCCAGTACTTC.

In this sample, this clone turned up a few times. The chain uses TRBV5-1 and TRBJ2-1; 8 nucleotides line up with TRBD2. Per germline, CDR1 SGHRS and CDR2 YFSETQ. J gave up 8 bases and V 5 bases, and 6 bases lay outside the gene matches. The CDR3 runs 13 residues. The CDR3 region has the DNA TGCGCCAGCAGTTTAGCGGGGAGGGATGAGCAGTTCTTC. It yields the protein CASSLAGRDEQFF.

The chain employs TRBV5-1 and TRBJ1-1, with D hard to call. The CDR3 contains 12 residues. Trimming cost V 1 base and J 8 bases, with 9 bases left between them. CDR1 SGHRS and CDR2 YFSETQ come from the germline V gene. CDR3 in amino acids: CASSLTESEAFF. CDR3 bases: TGCGCCAGCAGCTTGACGGAGAGCGAAGCTTTCTTT.

The rearrangement links TRBV12-5 to TRBJ2-1; D is possibly TRBD1 (5 bases). This CDR3 has 14 residues. Trimming pared 7 bases from V and 7 bases from J, leaving 17 bases between. The germline gives CDR1 LGHNT, CDR2 FRNRAP. The CDR3 nucleotides read TGTGCTAGTGCCTCCGGTGTAGGGGAAAATGAGCAGTTCTTC. As protein: CASASGVGENEQFF. The full variable domain, in which reference TRBV12-5 and TRBJ2-1 provide the parts outside the CDR3, is DARVTQTPRHKVTEMGQEVTMRCQPILGHNTVFWYRQTMMQGLELLAYFRNRAPLDDSGMPKDRFSAEMPDATLATLKIQPSEPRDSAVYFCASASGVGENEQFFGPGTRLTVL.

Written as DNA, the CDR3 is TGTGCCAGTAGTTCCCGGGACAGGGGGGATCAGCCCCAGCATTTT. Translating it yields CASSSRDRGDQPQHF. The chain employs TRBV19 and TRBJ1-5; 11 bases align to TRBD1. Per the germline V gene, CDR1 is LNHDA and CDR2 is SQIVND (reference sequence). V gave up 5 bases and J gave up 5 bases; unmatched junction bases: 5. The CDR3 is 15 amino acids.

This sequence joins TRBV15 and TRBJ1-2; D uncertain. Germline V gene data show CDR1 as LNHNV and CDR2 as YYDKDF (reference sequence). V was trimmed by 0 bases and J by 4 bases, leaving 15 bases between them. CDR3 length: 16 amino acids. CDR3 sequence reads: CATSRDPAETAYGYTF. The CDR3 bases are TGTGCCACCAGCAGAGATCCCGCAGAAACCGCCTATGGCTACACCTTC.

This sequence joins TRBV29-1 and TRBJ2-5; TRBD1 matches at 8 bases. The germline gives CDR1 SQVTM, CDR2 ANQGSEA. This CDR3 has 17 amino acids. The J segment lost 5 bases and the V segment lost 2 bases, leaving 16 bases of the junction unmatched. CDR3 coding DNA: TGCAGCGTTGAACTAGACCAGGGGGCGCCGCCAACCGAGACCCAGTACTTC. Translation gives CSVELDQGAPPTETQYF. Drawing the rest from reference TRBV29-1 and TRBJ2-5, the complete variable domain is SAVISQKPSRDICQRGTSLTIQCQVDSQVTMMFWYRQQPGQSLTLIATANQGSEATYESGFVIDKFPISRPNLTFSTLTVSNMSPEDSSIYLCSVELDQGAPPTETQYFGPGTRLLVL.

This clone was observed a few times. The rearrangement links TRBV5-4 to TRBJ2-5, with a tentative D call TRBD2 (5 bases). CDR1 SGHNT and CDR2 YYREEE come from the germline V gene (reference sequence). The germline V and J ends were trimmed by 2 bases and 3 bases, with 8 bases remaining between them. CDR3 length equals 13 residues. The DNA of the CDR3 is TGTGCCAGCAGCTTCCCGCGGGAAGAGACCCAGTACTTC. It specifies CASSFPREETQYF.